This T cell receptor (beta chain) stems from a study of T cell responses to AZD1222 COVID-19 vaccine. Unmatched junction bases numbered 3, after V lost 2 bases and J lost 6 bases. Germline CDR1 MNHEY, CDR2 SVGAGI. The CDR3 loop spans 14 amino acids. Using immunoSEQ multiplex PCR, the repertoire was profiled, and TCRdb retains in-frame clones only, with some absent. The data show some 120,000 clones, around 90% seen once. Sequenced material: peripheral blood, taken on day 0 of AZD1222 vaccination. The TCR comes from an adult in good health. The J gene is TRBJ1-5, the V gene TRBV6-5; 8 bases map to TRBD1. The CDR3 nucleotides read TGTGCCAGCAGTTACACAGGGGGGGGTCAGCCCCAGCATTTT. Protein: CASSYTGGGQPQHF.